This is a list of T cell receptor beta chains from one sample in a study of shared clonotypes between healthy human individuals. Produced via immunoSEQ multiplex PCR; TCRdb's table is partial and in-frame only. Among around 610,000 clones listed, 95% to 96% were seen once. The sample comprised naive CD8+ T cells sorted from blood. The source of these receptors is a woman in her twenties or thirties in good health. Both conserved end residues are part of each CDR3. A D gene is named only where the DNA matches it firmly. Only part of the rows carry a size: once, few, many, or a class if the clone is expanded.

D,V,size,J,DNA,CDR3
TRBD2,TRBV4-1,-,TRBJ2-1,TGCGCCAGCAGCCCGGGACTAGCGGGACCCTACAATGAGCAGTTCTTC,CASSPGLAGPYNEQFF
-,TRBV9,-,TRBJ2-1,TGTGCCAGCAGCGTAGGCCTAGACGATGAGCAGTTCTTC,CASSVGLDDEQFF
TRBD2,TRBV9,-,TRBJ2-2,TGTGCCAGCAGTCTAGCGGGAGGGCCCTCCGGGGAGCTGTTTTTT,CASSLAGGPSGELFF
TRBD1,TRBV5-1,-,TRBJ1-1,TGCGCCAGCAGCTTGGGACAGGGAGTCAAGCTTGAAGCTTTCTTT,CASSLGQGVKLEAFF
TRBD1,TRBV28,-,TRBJ2-1,TGTGCCAGCAGTCCCGGGACAGGGGACTACAATGAGCAGTTCTTC,CASSPGTGDYNEQFF
-,TRBV27,-,TRBJ2-2,TGTGCCAGCAGTTCCCGTGCTGGAGGCGGGGAGCTGTTTTTT,CASSSRAGGGELFF
-,TRBV30,-,TRBJ2-7,TGTGCCTGGAGCCCCGAGAACTTCGACGAGCAGTACTTC,CAWSPENFDEQYF
TRBD1,TRBV5-5,-,TRBJ2-7,TGTGCCAGCAGCTTGAGGGGGCCCTTCTCCTACGAGCAGTACTTC,CASSLRGPFSYEQYF
TRBD1,TRBV7-8,once,TRBJ1-6,TGTGCCAGCAGCTTAGGGTCCGGGACAGATAATTCACCCCTCCACTTT,CASSLGSGTDNSPLHF
TRBD2,TRBV7-9,-,TRBJ2-7,TGTGCCAGCAGCTTAGAGGAAGCGGGAGCCTACGAGCAGTACTTC,CASSLEEAGAYEQYF
-,TRBV28,-,TRBJ2-7,TGTGCCAGCAGTGTACACGGCCACTCCTACGAGCAGTACTTC,CASSVHGHSYEQYF
-,TRBV10-3,-,TRBJ1-3,TGTGCCATCAGTGAGTTTCCTTTGGACACCATATATTTT,CAISEFPLDTIYF
-,TRBV13,-,TRBJ2-1,TGTGCCAGCAGCTTATCAGGGTCAGAGGGCAATGAGCAGTTCTTC,CASSLSGSEGNEQFF